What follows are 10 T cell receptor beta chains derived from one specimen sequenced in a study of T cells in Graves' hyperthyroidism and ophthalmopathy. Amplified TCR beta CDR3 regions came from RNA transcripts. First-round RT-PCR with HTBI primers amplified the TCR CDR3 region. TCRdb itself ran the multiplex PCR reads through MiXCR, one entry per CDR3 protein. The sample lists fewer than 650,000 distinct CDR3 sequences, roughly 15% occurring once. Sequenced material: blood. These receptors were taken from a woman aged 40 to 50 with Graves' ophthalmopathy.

This chain's CDR3 is CASGGAGYEQYF. The CDR3 nucleotides read TGTGCCAGCGGCGGGGCGGGCTACGAGCAGTACTTC. The rearrangement links TRBV6-1 to TRBJ2-7, with a weak D call TRBD2 (6 bases). Germline lookup yields CDR1 MNHNS and CDR2 SASEGT. The CDR3 is 12 residues long. Trimming took off 8 bases at V and 3 bases at J, with 11 bases between the two ends.

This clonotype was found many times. CDR3: CASSLDTGLAAYEQYF. In nucleotides, the CDR3 is TGTGCCAGCAGCTTAGACACGGGACTAGCGGCCTACGAGCAGTACTTC. This chain uses TRBV11-1 with TRBJ2-7; 11 bases agree with TRBD2. The V gene end was trimmed by 1 base and the J gene end by 2 bases; junction bases not matched to a gene: 4. The CDR3 length is 16 residues. Germline V gene sequence: CDR1 SGHAT, CDR2 FQDESV (reference sequence).

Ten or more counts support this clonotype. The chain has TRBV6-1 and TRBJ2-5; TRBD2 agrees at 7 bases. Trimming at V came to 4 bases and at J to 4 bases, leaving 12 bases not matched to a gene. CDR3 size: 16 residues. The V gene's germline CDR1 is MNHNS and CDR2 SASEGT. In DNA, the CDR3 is TGTGCCAGCAGTGCCCTCTGGGGCGGGGGAGGAGAGACCCAGTACTTC. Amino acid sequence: CASSALWGGGGETQYF.

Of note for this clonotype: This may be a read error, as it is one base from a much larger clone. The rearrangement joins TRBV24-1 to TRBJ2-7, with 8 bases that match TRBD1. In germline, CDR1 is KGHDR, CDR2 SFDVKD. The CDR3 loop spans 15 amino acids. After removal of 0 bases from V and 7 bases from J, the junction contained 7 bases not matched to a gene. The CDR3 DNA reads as TGTGCCACCAGTGATTTGGACAGGGGATCCAATGAGCAGTACTTC. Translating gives CATSDLDRGSNEQYF.

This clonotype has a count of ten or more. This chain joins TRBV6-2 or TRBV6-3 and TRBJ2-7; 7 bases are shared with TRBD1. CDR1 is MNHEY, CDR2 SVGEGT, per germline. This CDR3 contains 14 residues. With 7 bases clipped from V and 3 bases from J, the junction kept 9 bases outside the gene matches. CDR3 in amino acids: CASTAQGFLYEQYF. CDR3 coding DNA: TGTGCCAGCACCGCACAGGGGTTCCTCTACGAGCAGTACTTC.

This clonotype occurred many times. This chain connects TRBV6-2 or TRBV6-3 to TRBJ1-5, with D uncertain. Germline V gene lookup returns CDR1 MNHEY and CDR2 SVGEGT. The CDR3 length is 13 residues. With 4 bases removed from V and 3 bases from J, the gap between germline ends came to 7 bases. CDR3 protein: CASSFGSNQPQHF. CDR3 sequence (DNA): TGTGCCAGCAGTTTCGGGTCCAATCAGCCCCAGCATTTT.

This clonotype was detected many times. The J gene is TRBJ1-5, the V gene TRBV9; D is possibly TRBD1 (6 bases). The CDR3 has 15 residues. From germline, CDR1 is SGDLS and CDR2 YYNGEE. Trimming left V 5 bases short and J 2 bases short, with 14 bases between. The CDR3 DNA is TGTGCCAGCAGTGCTACGGACAGCCGCAATCAGCCCCAGCATTTT. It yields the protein CASSATDSRNQPQHF.

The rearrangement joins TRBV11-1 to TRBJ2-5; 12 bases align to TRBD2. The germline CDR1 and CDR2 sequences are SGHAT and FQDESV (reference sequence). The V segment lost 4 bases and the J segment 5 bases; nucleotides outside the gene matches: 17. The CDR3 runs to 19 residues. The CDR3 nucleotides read TGTGCCAGCAGCTCCTCGGCTAGCGGGAGGGCCGGGTCGTGGGAGACCCAGTACTTC. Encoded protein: CASSSSASGRAGSWETQYF. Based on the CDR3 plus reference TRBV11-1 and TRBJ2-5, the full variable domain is EAEVAQSPRYKITEKSQAVAFWCDPISGHATLYWYRQILGQGPELLVQFQDESVVDDSQLPKDRFSAERLKGVDSTLKIQPAELGDSAMYLCASSSSASGRAGSWETQYFGPGTRLLVL.

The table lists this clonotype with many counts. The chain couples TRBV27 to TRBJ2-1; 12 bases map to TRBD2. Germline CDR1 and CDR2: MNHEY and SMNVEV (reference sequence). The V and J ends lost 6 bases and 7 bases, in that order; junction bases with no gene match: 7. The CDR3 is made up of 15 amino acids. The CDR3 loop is CASRGLAGGPNEQFF. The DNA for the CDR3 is TGTGCCAGCAGGGGCCTAGCGGGAGGGCCGAATGAGCAGTTCTTC.

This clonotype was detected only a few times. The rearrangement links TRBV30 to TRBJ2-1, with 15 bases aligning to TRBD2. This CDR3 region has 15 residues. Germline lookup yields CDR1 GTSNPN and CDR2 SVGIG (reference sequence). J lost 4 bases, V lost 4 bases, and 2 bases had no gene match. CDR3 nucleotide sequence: TGTGCCTGGACCGGACTAGCGGGAGGGTACAATGAGCAGTTCTTC. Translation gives CAWTGLAGGYNEQFF.